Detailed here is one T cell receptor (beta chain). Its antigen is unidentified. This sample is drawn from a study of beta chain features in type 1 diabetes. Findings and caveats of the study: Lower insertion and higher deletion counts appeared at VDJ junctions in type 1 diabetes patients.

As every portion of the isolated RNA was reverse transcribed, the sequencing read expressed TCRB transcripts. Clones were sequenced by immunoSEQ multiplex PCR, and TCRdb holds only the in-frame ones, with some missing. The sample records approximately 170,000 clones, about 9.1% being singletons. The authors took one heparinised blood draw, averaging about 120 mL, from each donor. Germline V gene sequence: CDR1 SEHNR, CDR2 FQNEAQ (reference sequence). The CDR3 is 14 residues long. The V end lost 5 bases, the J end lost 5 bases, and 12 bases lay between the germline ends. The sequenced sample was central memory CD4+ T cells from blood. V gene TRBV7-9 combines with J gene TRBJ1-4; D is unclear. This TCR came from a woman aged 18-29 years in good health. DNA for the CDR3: TGTGCCAGCAGCATAAGATCCGGGAATGAAAAACTGTTTTTT. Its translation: CASSIRSGNEKLFF.